Below, 30 T cell receptor beta chains from the same sample are listed, as sequenced in a study of cytomegalovirus exposure and HLA in healthy donors. 60 Vbeta and 13 Jbeta primers were used in PCR. Sequencing used immunoSEQ multiplex PCR; TCRdb keeps in-frame clones, though not all of them. There are 65,000 to 75,000 clones in the sample; 74% occur only once, and 11% lies in the top ten. Material for sequencing was PBMCs. Receptor source: a woman aged 55-75 years in good health and CMV-seropositive.

The genes are TRBV9 and TRBJ1-1; 8 bases align to TRBD1. The CDR3 has 15 residues. Germline V lookup: CDR1 SGDLS, CDR2 YYNGEE. With 2 bases clipped from V and 4 bases from J, the junction kept 7 bases outside the gene matches. The CDR3 nucleotides read TGTGCCAGCAGCGTTTACGACAGGGGTCTCACTGAAGCTTTCTTT. It yields the protein CASSVYDRGLTEAFF.

The genes are TRBV29-1 and TRBJ2-7, with TRBD1 matching over 7 bases. The CDR3 contains 13 residues. V lost 7 bases, J lost 3 bases, and 9 bases stayed unmatched. CDR1 and CDR2 (germline): SQVTM, ANQGSEA. For the CDR3, the DNA is TGCAGCGGCCGCGGCAGGGGGAACTACGAGCAGTACTTC. It specifies CSGRGRGNYEQYF.

V is TRBV5-4 and J is TRBJ2-7; TRBD2 matches at 12 bases. The CDR3 sequence is 14 residues long. V shed 1 base and J 4 bases; nucleotides not matched to a gene: 0. CDR1 is SGHNT and CDR2 is YYREEE in the germline V gene (reference sequence). The CDR3 sequence is CASSLTSGGYEQYF. The DNA of the CDR3 is TGTGCCAGCAGCTTGACTAGCGGGGGGTACGAGCAGTACTTC.

The V and J genes are TRBV30 and TRBJ1-5; the D gene is possibly TRBD1 (5 bases). V was trimmed by 5 bases and J by 3 bases, leaving 8 bases between them. The CDR3 is made up of 12 amino acids. Germline assignment: CDR1 GTSNPN and CDR2 SVGIG (reference sequence). CDR3 nucleotide sequence: TGTGCCTGGGGACATCTCAATCAGCCCCAGCATTTT. This codes for CAWGHLNQPQHF.

The chain uses TRBV30 and TRBJ2-5; D may be TRBD2 (6 bases). Trimming removed 5 bases at V and 5 bases at J, with 18 bases between. The germline gives CDR1 GTSNPN, CDR2 SVGIG (reference sequence). The CDR3 has 14 residues. CDR3 DNA sequence: TGTGCCTGGGCCGGGACCGTCAGCGGGGAGACCCAGTACTTC. Protein product: CAWAGTVSGETQYF.

The chain links TRBV19 to TRBJ1-3; 8 bases are shared with TRBD1. V lost 3 bases, J lost 1 base, and 2 bases stayed unmatched. Germline loops: CDR1 LNHDA, CDR2 SQIVND (reference sequence). This CDR3 has 15 amino acids. This CDR3 reads CASSIQGASGNTIYF. CDR3 DNA: TGTGCCAGTAGTATCCAGGGGGCTTCTGGAAACACCATATATTTT. The entire variable domain, with the rest obtained from reference TRBV19 and TRBJ1-3, is as follows: DGGITQSPKYLFRKEGQNVTLSCEQNLNHDAMYWYRQDPGQGLRLIYYSQIVNDFQKGDIAEGYSVSREKKESFPLTVTSAQKNPTAFYLCASSIQGASGNTIYFGEGSWLTVV.

A remark on this clone: This is likely a read error, given that the CDR3 carries no conserved phenylalanine or tryptophan at its end. This chain connects TRBV5-4 to TRBJ1-1; TRBD1 matches at 7 bases. This CDR3 comprises 14 residues. The V gene's germline CDR1 is SGHNT and CDR2 YYREEE (reference sequence). J was trimmed by 0 bases and V by 4 bases; bases with no gene match: 3. CDR3 bases: TGTGCCAGCAGCCGACAGGGCCTGAACACTGAAGCTTTCCTT. This encodes CASSRQGLNTEAFL.

The chain uses TRBV4-2 and TRBJ1-2; TRBD1 is a possible D gene (5 bases). The CDR3 runs to 12 residues. Trimming pared 1 base from V and 8 bases from J, leaving 8 bases between. Germline V gene data show CDR1 as LGHNA and CDR2 as YNFKEQ. The CDR3 bases are TGTGCCAGCAGCCAAGCAGGGATCGGCTACACCTTC. This codes for CASSQAGIGYTF.

The V call is TRBV5-1, the J call TRBJ2-3; D possibly corresponds to TRBD1 (6 bases). Germline CDR1 SGHRS, CDR2 YFSETQ. The V end lost 4 bases, the J end lost 0 bases, and 9 bases lay between the germline ends. The CDR3 consists of 14 residues. CDR3 amino acids: CASSADRSTDTQYF. The CDR3 coding sequence is TGCGCCAGCAGCGCCGACAGGAGCACAGATACGCAGTATTTT.

The chain has TRBV2 and TRBJ2-3; 7 nucleotides line up with TRBD1. Germline V CDR1 and CDR2: SNHLY, FYNNEI. The CDR3 extends over 15 amino acids. V was clipped by 11 bases and J by 3 bases; unmatched bases: 14. DNA for the CDR3: TGTGCCGCTAAGACAGGGCGAGCGAGGACAGATACGCAGTATTTT. Its translation: CAAKTGRARTDTQYF.

CDR3 residues: CSVVGTGIDEQFF. The CDR3 region has the DNA TGCAGCGTAGTCGGGACAGGGATCGATGAGCAGTTCTTC. The chain has TRBV29-1 and TRBJ2-1; 9 positions match TRBD1. The length of the CDR3 is 13 residues. Trimming cost V 6 bases and J 8 bases; bases outside gene matches: 8. Germline CDR1 SQVTM, CDR2 ANQGSEA.

The sample holds a few counts of this clone. The rearrangement links TRBV25-1 to TRBJ1-1; no clear D. This CDR3 has 12 amino acids. CDR1 is MGHDK, CDR2 SYGVNS, per germline. V was clipped by 4 bases and J by 1 base, with 4 bases between them. The CDR3 bases are TGTGCCAGCAGTGGCGGGAACACTGAAGCTTTCTTT. Its protein product is CASSGGNTEAFF.

The chain joins TRBV2 to TRBJ1-1; 7 nucleotides line up with TRBD1. Germline V CDR1 and CDR2: SNHLY, FYNNEI. The trim removed 5 bases at V and 1 base at J, leaving 7 bases unmatched. The CDR3 spans 15 residues. This CDR3 is CASSLTGATNTEAFF. The CDR3 nucleotides read TGTGCCAGCAGTTTAACAGGGGCCACGAACACTGAAGCTTTCTTT.

The rearrangement links TRBV19 to TRBJ1-6, with D possibly TRBD1 on 5 matching bases. V lost 6 bases and J lost 8, with 14 bases in between. The CDR3 is made up of 14 amino acids. CDR1 LNHDA and CDR2 SQIVND come from the germline V gene (reference sequence). The CDR3 DNA is TGTGCCAGTAGCCGCGTGGAGGGGTATTCACCCCTCCACTTT. Protein: CASSRVEGYSPLHF.

This rearrangement joins TRBV6-6 to TRBJ2-5, with TRBD2 identical over 10 bases. In germline, CDR1 is MNHNY, CDR2 SVGAGI (reference sequence). With V trimmed by 4 bases and J by 5 bases, 4 bases remained unmatched. The CDR3 contains 14 residues. Here the CDR3 DNA reads TGTGCCAGCAGTTCTTGGACTAGCGGTGAGACCCAGTACTTC. Translation: CASSSWTSGETQYF.

This clone has a handful of counts. The V call is TRBV9, the J call TRBJ2-1; D is perhaps TRBD1 (6 bases). V was shortened by 0 bases and J by 8 bases, with 12 bases between the two germline ends. CDR1 SGDLS and CDR2 YYNGEE come from the germline V gene. The CDR3 spans 14 residues. Here the CDR3 DNA reads TGTGCCAGCAGCGTAGCTTCCCAGGGGTATGAGCAGTTCTTC. Its translation is CASSVASQGYEQFF.

The rearrangement uses TRBV5-1 and TRBJ2-7, with D possibly TRBD1 on 6 matching bases. Germline V gene data show CDR1 as SGHRS and CDR2 as YFSETQ. Trimming shortened V by 4 bases and J by 1 base, and 9 bases separated the two germline ends. This CDR3 region has 13 residues. Here the CDR3 DNA reads TGCGCCAGCAGCCCGGGACAATCCTACGAGCAGTACTTC. This gives the protein CASSPGQSYEQYF.

The chain links TRBV30 to TRBJ2-1; no reliable D call. The CDR3 contains 13 residues. V gave up 7 bases and J gave up 9 bases, with 19 bases separating them. Per the germline V gene, CDR1 is GTSNPN and CDR2 is SVGIG (reference sequence). The CDR3 nucleotides read TGTGCCTTTCCCGGAATGGTCGGCGGTGAGCAGTTCTTC. Translated, it gives CAFPGMVGGEQFF.

V and J are TRBV29-1 and TRBJ1-2; no firm D call. The CDR3 is 11 amino acids. CDR1 SQVTM and CDR2 ANQGSEA come from the germline V gene. V lost 4 bases, J lost 2 bases, and 5 bases lay in between. CDR3 amino acids: CSVASNYGYTF. DNA of the CDR3: TGCAGCGTTGCGTCGAACTATGGCTACACCTTC.

This clone was observed a few times. The chain joins TRBV6-5 to TRBJ2-6; D is ambiguous. The CDR3 covers 16 residues. Germline CDR1 reads MNHEY; CDR2 reads SVGAGI. Trimming stripped 0 bases from V and 1 base from J, with 7 bases between. The CDR3 DNA sequence: TGTGCCAGCAGTTACTCCCGGTGGTCTGGGGCCAACGTCCTGACTTTC. This encodes CASSYSRWSGANVLTF.

V gene TRBV18 combines with J gene TRBJ1-1, with D maybe TRBD1 (6 bases). The V gene lost 6 bases and the J gene lost 0 bases, with 11 bases spanning the gap. The germline gives CDR1 KGHSH, CDR2 LQKENI. This CDR3 has 14 residues. In nucleotides, the CDR3 is TGTGCCAGCTCCCCGGACAGCTTGAACACTGAAGCTTTCTTT. It is translated as CASSPDSLNTEAFF. Full variable domain (outside the CDR3, taken from reference TRBV18 and TRBJ1-1): NAGVMQNPRHLVRRRGQEARLRCSPMKGHSHVYWYRQLPEEGLKFMVYLQKENIIDESGMPKERFSAEFPKEGPSILRIQQVVRGDSAAYFCASSPDSLNTEAFFGQGTRLTVV.

The rearrangement links TRBV21-1 to TRBJ2-1; TRBD1 is the table's D call and was not checked against the DNA. TRBV21-1 is designated a pseudogene. CDR3 size: 15 residues. The CDR3 sequence is CASSKGDRGGNEQFF. CDR3 nucleotide sequence: TGTGCCAGCAGCAAAGGGGACAGGGGCGGCAATGAGCAGTTCTTC.

This chain links TRBV4-1 with TRBJ1-2, with 8 bases fitting TRBD1. The V segment lost 4 bases and the J segment 3 bases; nucleotides outside the gene matches: 4. From germline, CDR1 is MGHRA and CDR2 YSYEKL. CDR3 length: 14 amino acids. This CDR3 reads CASSPTGAHYGYTF. The CDR3 DNA reads as TGCGCCAGCAGCCCGACAGGGGCTCACTATGGCTACACCTTC.

The rearrangement joins TRBV4-1 to TRBJ2-1; tentative D call: TRBD1 (5 bases). There are 13 residues in the CDR3. Deletions cut 0 bases from V and 14 bases from J, with 14 bases between. Germline V CDR1 and CDR2: MGHRA, YSYEKL. CDR3 DNA sequence: TGCGCCAGCAGCCAAGACAATCGCCTAGGGGAGTTCTTC. Amino acids: CASSQDNRLGEFF.

The chain recombines TRBV18 with TRBJ2-1; the match to TRBD1 covers 10 bases. The length of the CDR3 is 15 residues. The germline V gene encodes CDR1 KGHSH and CDR2 LQKENI. V was clipped by 0 bases and J by 4 bases; unmatched bases: 0. CDR3 loop: CASSPPGQGYNEQFF. The CDR3 region has the DNA TGTGCCAGCTCACCACCGGGACAGGGGTACAATGAGCAGTTCTTC.

In its sample, this clone was seen once. The chain has TRBV2 and TRBJ2-7; 9 positions match TRBD1. Germline CDR1 SNHLY, CDR2 FYNNEI. The CDR3 is 16 residues long. The trim removed 6 bases at V and 4 bases at J, leaving 13 bases unmatched. The CDR3 nucleotides read TGTGCCAGCAGCCCCACGACAGGGGGTTTTGGGTACGAGCAGTACTTC. It encodes CASSPTTGGFGYEQYF.

This chain links TRBV7-8 with TRBJ1-2; D is possibly TRBD1 (6 bases). Deletions cut 5 bases from V and 8 bases from J, with 12 bases between. In germline, CDR1 is SGHVS, CDR2 FQNEAQ. The CDR3 consists of 12 residues. CDR3 sequence reads: CASSQGTGGYTF. CDR3 DNA sequence: TGTGCCAGCAGCCAGGGGACGGGCGGCTACACCTTC.

The chain is built from TRBV13 and TRBJ2-1, with 10 positions matching TRBD2. CDR3 size: 16 residues. Germline V lookup: CDR1 PRHDT, CDR2 FYEKMQ (reference sequence). The V gene end was trimmed by 5 bases and the J gene end by 2 bases; junction bases not matched to a gene: 6. The CDR3 here is CASSPIAGGPYNEQFF. The DNA for the CDR3 is TGTGCCAGCAGCCCGATAGCGGGGGGTCCCTACAATGAGCAGTTCTTC.

This clone was found once. V is TRBV30 and J is TRBJ1-4; 7 positions match TRBD1. This CDR3 has 15 amino acids. Germline CDR1 and CDR2: GTSNPN and SVGIG (reference sequence). The V and J ends lost 4 bases and 0 bases, in that order; junction bases with no gene match: 5. This CDR3 reads CAWTGQISTNEKLFF. CDR3 bases: TGTGCCTGGACGGGACAGATTTCAACTAATGAAAAACTGTTTTTT. The entire variable domain, with the rest obtained from reference TRBV30 and TRBJ1-4, is as follows: SQTIHQWPATLVQPVGSPLSLECTVEGTSNPNLYWYRQAAGRGLQLLFYSVGIGQISSEVPQNLSASRPQDRQFILSSKKLLLSDSGFYLCAWTGQISTNEKLFFGSGTQLSVL.

The rearrangement links TRBV7-9 to TRBJ1-2; TRBD1 is a possible D gene (6 bases). Trimming pared 0 bases from V and 2 bases from J, leaving 13 bases between. The CDR3 loop spans 16 amino acids. Per germline, CDR1 SEHNR and CDR2 FQNEAQ (reference sequence). CDR3 region: CASSLAVGALNYGYTF. As DNA, the CDR3 is TGTGCCAGCAGCTTAGCGGTGGGGGCCCTCAACTATGGCTACACCTTC. Based on the CDR3 plus reference TRBV7-9 and TRBJ1-2, the full variable domain is DTGVSQNPRHKITKRGQNVTFRCDPISEHNRLYWYRQTLGQGPEFLTYFQNEAQLEKSRLLSDRFSAERPKGSFSTLEIQRTEQGDSAMYLCASSLAVGALNYGYTFGSGTRLTVV.